This passage covers 24 T cell receptor beta chains from one sample sequenced in a study of regulatory T cells in long-lasting Graves disease. For TCR beta, libraries came from iRepertoire HTBI primers and Arm-PCR of CDR3 regions. One entry per CDR3 protein, called by TCRdb with MiXCR from the multiplex PCR reads. The sample carries some 370,000 distinct CDR3 sequences, about a fifth recorded once. The time point is: persistent/refractory GD, antithyroid drugs over 5 years with positive TRAb. From PBMCs, RNA was extracted and then used to make the TCR library. This specimen consisted of peripheral blood mononuclear cells (PBMCs), obtained when the disease was refractory, from a patient treated with antithyroid drugs. Source of these receptors: a female donor with Graves disease.

This clonotype has more than one count but fewer than ten. The CDR3 sequence is CASSEVAVGAGELFF. The CDR3 DNA is TGTGCCAGCAGTGAAGTGGCGGTTGGTGCCGGGGAGCTGTTTTTT. The genes are TRBV2 and TRBJ2-2; D remains unclear. Trimming shortened V by 1 base and J by 6 bases, and 12 bases separated the two germline ends. From germline, CDR1 is SNHLY and CDR2 FYNNEI. This CDR3 region has 15 residues.

This clonotype was detected only a few times. One base away lies a much larger clone, so this may be a sequencing read error. The chain is built from TRBV28 and TRBJ2-7; possibly TRBD2 for D (5 bases). The CDR3 extends over 15 amino acids. The germline V and J ends were trimmed by 3 bases and 12 bases, with 24 bases remaining between them. In germline, CDR1 is MDHEN, CDR2 SYDVKM. CDR3 amino acids: CASSFVSGSTSKRYF. As DNA, the CDR3 is TGTGCCAGCAGTTTTGTCAGCGGTTCTACGAGTAAGCGGTACTTC.

In this sample, this clonotype turned up a few times. V is TRBV7-2 and J is TRBJ2-2, with D possibly TRBD2 on 5 matching bases. V lost 5 bases and J lost 1, with 17 bases in between. Germline assignment: CDR1 SGHTA and CDR2 FQGNSA. The CDR3 loop spans 17 amino acids. The CDR3 reads CASSPVPPSLNTGELFF. The CDR3 DNA sequence: TGTGCCAGCAGCCCCGTCCCCCCTAGCCTGAACACCGGGGAGCTGTTTTTT. Based on the CDR3 plus reference TRBV7-2 and TRBJ2-2, the full variable domain is GAGVSQSPSNKVTEKGKDVELRCDPISGHTALYWYRQSLGQGLEFLIYFQGNSAPDKSGLPSDRFSAERTGGSVSTLTIQRTQQEDSAVYLCASSPVPPSLNTGELFFGEGSRLTVL.

This clonotype appeared many times. The chain uses TRBV28 and TRBJ1-6, with TRBD1 matching 9 bases. CDR1 MDHEN and CDR2 SYDVKM come from the germline V gene. V dropped 3 bases and J dropped 10; count of bases not matched to a gene: 7. The CDR3 is made up of 15 amino acids. DNA of the CDR3: TGTGCCAGCAGTTTGGGGGGGACAGGGCTGTCACCCCTCCACTTT. Translation: CASSLGGTGLSPLHF.

This chain links TRBV9 with TRBJ1-2; TRBD1 is a possible D gene (5 bases). V lost 3 bases and J lost 7, with 13 bases in between. The CDR3 sequence is 13 residues long. Germline V gene lookup returns CDR1 SGDLS and CDR2 YYNGEE. CDR3 nucleotides: TGTGCCAGCAGCGCTCGGTCGGGGGGTGGCTACACCTTC. Its translation: CASSARSGGGYTF.

This clonotype was picked up many times. This chain uses TRBV5-5 with TRBJ1-1; D not resolved. Trimming removed 3 bases at V and 5 bases at J, with 14 bases between. The germline CDR1 and CDR2 sequences are SGHKS and YYEKEE (reference sequence). This CDR3 comprises 14 residues. The CDR3 DNA reads as TGTGCCAGCAGCTCGGTGGGGAGGTCAACTGAAGCTTTCTTT. This gives the protein CASSSVGRSTEAFF. The whole variable domain, remainder taken from reference TRBV5-5 and TRBJ1-1, is DAGVTQSPTHLIKTRGQQVTLRCSPISGHKSVSWYQQVLGQGPQFIFQYYEKEERGRGNFPDRFSARQFPNYSSELNVNALLLGDSALYLCASSSVGRSTEAFFGQGTRLTVV.

This clonotype was picked up a small number of times. The V gene is TRBV6-2 or TRBV6-3, the J gene TRBJ1-5; D ambiguous. The CDR3 covers 14 residues. V was trimmed by 6 bases and J by 2 bases, leaving 11 bases between them. From germline, CDR1 is MNHEY and CDR2 SVGEGT. CDR3 amino acids: CASRYAGRNQPQHF. In DNA, the CDR3 is TGTGCCAGCAGATACGCCGGACGCAATCAGCCCCAGCATTTT.

This clonotype was seen more than once but under ten times. Compared with germline, one end of the junction differs, possibly owing to a read error. J is TRBJ1-5 and V is TRBV6-2 or TRBV6-3; no definite D call. The germline V gene has CDR1 MNHEY and CDR2 SVGEGT. This CDR3 has 12 residues. For the CDR3, the DNA is TGTGCTAGCAGTTATGCGGCCGGACCCCAGCATTTT. Its translation is CASSYAAGPQHF.

This chain links TRBV6-2 or TRBV6-3 with TRBJ2-6; no clear D gene. The CDR3 runs 14 residues. Germline assignment: CDR1 MNHEY and CDR2 SVGEGT. V lost 2 bases, J lost 7 bases, and 9 bases lay in between. CDR3: CASSYADGANVLTF. CDR3 coding DNA: TGTGCCAGCAGTTACGCGGACGGAGCCAACGTCCTGACTTTC.

The chain is built from TRBV20-1 and TRBJ2-3; D unclear. The CDR3 is 15 amino acids. The ends were cut back, 0 bases at V and 0 bases at J, with 10 bases in the middle. Germline assignment: CDR1 DFQATT and CDR2 SNEGSKA (reference sequence). The CDR3 region is CSARDYKVSTDTQYF. The CDR3 DNA sequence: TGCAGTGCTAGAGACTACAAGGTTAGCACAGATACGCAGTATTTT.

This clonotype was seen ten or more times. The chain uses TRBV28 and TRBJ1-6; D ambiguous. Germline V lookup: CDR1 MDHEN, CDR2 SYDVKM. With 2 bases removed from V and 9 bases from J, the gap between germline ends came to 14 bases. This CDR3 has 15 amino acids. Here the CDR3 reads CASSLPAPGGSPLHF. CDR3 bases: TGTGCCAGCAGTTTACCGGCCCCTGGCGGTTCACCCCTCCACTTT.

There are a few counts of this clonotype. The chain has TRBV7-2 and TRBJ2-2; 11 bases fit TRBD2. CDR1 is SGHTA, CDR2 FQGNSA, per germline. J gave up 6 bases and V 5 bases, and 14 bases lay outside the gene matches. CDR3 size: 18 residues. This CDR3 reads CASSPGRIAGGPPGELFF. CDR3 in DNA: TGTGCCAGCAGCCCAGGGAGGATAGCGGGAGGGCCCCCCGGGGAGCTGTTTTTT.

V usage is TRBV4-3 and J usage is TRBJ2-7; D is undetermined. Germline V lookup: CDR1 LGHNA, CDR2 YSLEER. The V gene lost 5 bases and the J gene lost 4 bases, with 9 bases spanning the gap. The CDR3 spans 12 residues. The CDR3 DNA follows: TGCGCCAGCAGCGACGCCGGTTACGAGCAGTACTTC. Protein product: CASSDAGYEQYF.

This clonotype was recorded at least ten times. The CDR3 DNA follows: TGTGCCAGCAGCTCCATTCGGTACACTGAAGCTTTCTTT. Translated, it gives CASSSIRYTEAFF. The chain is built from TRBV11-2 and TRBJ1-1; no reliable D call. The CDR3 extends over 13 amino acids. The germline V gene has CDR1 SGHAT and CDR2 FQNNGV. Trimming took 4 bases from V and 3 from J, leaving 9 bases between them.

The rearrangement joins TRBV9 to TRBJ2-2; TRBD2 matches at 7 bases. J lost 8 bases, V lost 1 base, and 5 bases had no gene match. Germline CDR1 is SGDLS and CDR2 is YYNGEE. The CDR3 is 14 amino acids. Here the CDR3 DNA reads TGTGCCAGCAGCGTAAGGGCGGGAGTGGGGGAGCTGTTTTTT. Protein sequence: CASSVRAGVGELFF.

V is TRBV29-1 and J is TRBJ2-2; D is possibly TRBD1 or TRBD2 (5 bases each). The length of the CDR3 is 14 residues. Trimming pared 3 bases from V and 1 base from J, leaving 9 bases between. Germline-derived CDR1 and CDR2 are SQVTM and ANQGSEA. The CDR3 region has the DNA TGCAGCGTTGAGGGGGACGGGAACACCGGGGAGCTGTTTTTT. It encodes CSVEGDGNTGELFF.

The rearrangement joins TRBV11-2 to TRBJ2-1; TRBD1 might be the D (6 bases). Trimming cost V 5 bases and J 2 bases, with 10 bases left between them. CDR1 is SGHAT and CDR2 is FQNNGV in the germline V gene. The CDR3 has 14 amino acids. The CDR3: CASSQDSTYNEQFF. In DNA, the CDR3 is TGTGCCAGCAGCCAGGACAGTACCTACAATGAGCAGTTCTTC. The variable domain in full, completed from reference TRBV11-2 and TRBJ2-1, reads EAGVAQSPRYKIIEKRQSVAFWCNPISGHATLYWYQQILGQGPKLLIQFQNNGVVDDSQLPKDRFSAERLKGVDSTLKIQPAKLEDSAVYLCASSQDSTYNEQFFGPGTRLTVL.

The chain links TRBV5-1 to TRBJ1-1, with D possibly matching TRBD1 (5 bases). The CDR3 runs to 17 residues. V was clipped by 7 bases and J by 1 base, with 23 bases between them. CDR1 is SGHRS, CDR2 YFSETQ, per germline. The CDR3 DNA reads as TGCGCCAGCGAGACGGGAATAGATCGGGGCGGGAACACTGAAGCTTTCTTT. Amino acid sequence: CASETGIDRGGNTEAFF.

This clonotype was counted many times. The CDR3: CASSFTGGQETQYF. For the CDR3, the DNA is TGTGCCAGCAGTTTTACAGGGGGCCAAGAGACCCAGTACTTC. J is TRBJ2-5 and V is TRBV27; TRBD1 matches at 8 bases. This CDR3 region has 14 residues. The V gene end was trimmed by 3 bases and the J gene end by 1 base; junction bases not matched to a gene: 1. Germline V gene sequence: CDR1 MNHEY, CDR2 SMNVEV (reference sequence).

This clonotype was recorded many times. The chain joins TRBV7-2 to TRBJ2-5; either TRBD1 or TRBD2 may supply D (6 bases each). Trimming took 1 base from V and 6 from J, leaving 15 bases between them. Germline V gives CDR1 SGHTA, CDR2 FQGNSA. The CDR3 runs to 15 residues. The CDR3 DNA reads as TGTGCCAGCAGCTTAGGGGTCGGGGGCGCGAAGACCCAGTACTTC. Residues: CASSLGVGGAKTQYF.

This clonotype was picked up a small number of times. The rearrangement uses TRBV29-1 and TRBJ2-7; 8 bases align to TRBD1. V lost 4 bases, J lost 1 base, and 6 bases stayed unmatched. Germline-derived CDR1 and CDR2 are SQVTM and ANQGSEA. The CDR3 contains 14 residues. The CDR3 nucleotides are TGCAGCGTTGGCCGGGACAGGAGATCCTACGAGCAGTACTTC. It codes for CSVGRDRRSYEQYF.

At least ten counts were recorded for this clonotype. The CDR3 spells CASSPGGGSQKPQHF. The CDR3 region has the DNA TGTGCCAGCAGTCCGGGCGGGGGGTCACAGAAGCCCCAGCATTTT. This chain uses TRBV7-2 with TRBJ1-5; possibly TRBD1 for D (5 bases). Germline V gene lookup returns CDR1 SGHTA and CDR2 FQGNSA. This CDR3 spans 15 amino acids. Trimming left V 6 bases short and J 8 bases short, with 20 bases between.

V usage is TRBV6-1 and J usage is TRBJ1-4; D ambiguous. CDR1 MNHNS and CDR2 SASEGT come from the germline V gene. V was cut by 7 bases and J by 5 bases, with 14 bases left in between. The CDR3 extends over 14 amino acids. The CDR3 nucleotides read TGTGCCAGCACAGGCAGGTCAATAAATGAAAAACTGTTTTTT. Protein: CASTGRSINEKLFF.

This clonotype was seen only a few times. The chain is built from TRBV7-2 and TRBJ1-3, with D uncertain. CDR1 and CDR2 (germline): SGHTA, FQGNSA. V dropped 0 bases and J dropped 0 bases, with 6 bases sitting between them. The CDR3 loop spans 15 amino acids. CDR3 loop: CASSLATHSGNTIYF. Written as DNA, the CDR3 is TGTGCCAGCAGCTTAGCTACTCACTCTGGAAACACCATATATTTT.